Listed here are 15 T cell receptor beta chains from one sample, sequenced in a study of shared clonotypes between healthy human individuals. Data came from immunoSEQ multiplex PCR; TCRdb stores just in-frame clones and leaves some out. This repertoire shows around 700,000 clones, 72% found once; its top ten account for about 1.8%. Sequencing was carried out using memory CD4+ T cells sorted from blood. Subset specified: CD45RA-negative fraction. The receptors here all came from a woman in her thirties in good health.

The rearrangement joins TRBV4-2 to TRBJ1-1; TRBD1 matches at 7 bases. CDR1 and CDR2 from the germline V gene are LGHNA and YNFKEQ. This CDR3 has 17 amino acids. Losses at the gene ends were 0 bases for V and 0 bases for J; bases not matched to a gene: 7. The CDR3 spells CASSQDLQGGMNTEAFF. The CDR3 DNA is TGTGCCAGCAGCCAAGATCTTCAGGGGGGGATGAACACTGAAGCTTTCTTT.

The gene calls are TRBV4-1 and TRBJ2-7; 8 positions agree with TRBD2. Germline assignment: CDR1 MGHRA and CDR2 YSYEKL. The V gene end was trimmed by 0 bases and the J gene end by 0 bases; junction bases not matched to a gene: 10. The CDR3 is 18 residues long. The CDR3 coding sequence is TGCGCCAGCAGCCAAGAAGGACTTGGGGCGGGAGGCTCCTACGAGCAGTACTTC. As protein: CASSQEGLGAGGSYEQYF.

The chain carries TRBV5-1 and TRBJ1-4, with TRBD1 matching 9 bases. The trim removed 2 bases at V and 5 bases at J, leaving 7 bases unmatched. CDR3 length: 16 residues. Germline V lookup: CDR1 SGHRS, CDR2 YFSETQ. This CDR3 is CASSFFPGTGNEKLFF. As DNA, the CDR3 is TGCGCCAGCAGCTTCTTCCCCGGGACAGGGAATGAAAAACTGTTTTTT.

The chain uses TRBV30 and TRBJ2-7; the D gene is possibly TRBD2 (5 bases). V was shortened by 2 bases and J by 1 base, with 21 bases between the two germline ends. The CDR3 extends over 17 amino acids. Germline V gene sequence: CDR1 GTSNPN, CDR2 SVGIG (reference sequence). In DNA form, the CDR3 reads TGTGCCTGGAGTCCTTACGCTTGGGAGCTCGTTTCCTACGAGCAGTACTTC. Protein product: CAWSPYAWELVSYEQYF.

The rearrangement links TRBV7-9 to TRBJ2-4, with 7 bases that match TRBD2. Germline loops: CDR1 SEHNR, CDR2 FQNEAQ (reference sequence). V dropped 5 bases and J dropped 0; count of bases not matched to a gene: 7. This CDR3 has 16 residues. DNA for the CDR3: TGTGCCAGCAGCCCCCCGGGACTATTAGCCAAAAACATTCAGTACTTC. It translates to CASSPPGLLAKNIQYF.

This clone was found once. The sample carries other DNA sequences with the same CDR3. The chain is built from TRBV6-1 and TRBJ1-1; D might be TRBD1 (5 bases). V dropped 6 bases and J dropped 2 bases, with 7 bases sitting between them. There are 12 residues in the CDR3. CDR1 and CDR2 (germline): MNHNS, SASEGT. This CDR3 is CASRTVNTEAFF. Here the CDR3 DNA reads TGTGCCAGCAGGACAGTTAACACTGAAGCTTTCTTT.

The CDR3 DNA sequence: TGTGCCAGCAGCCAGGGACAGGGTAAAACGTACGAGCAGTACTTC. It encodes CASSQGQGKTYEQYF. The chain is built from TRBV11-3 and TRBJ2-7, with 9 bases aligning to TRBD1. This CDR3 is 15 amino acids long. V lost 5 bases, J lost 4 bases, and 9 bases stayed unmatched. The germline V gene has CDR1 SGHNT and CDR2 YENEEA.

This clone was counted once. The gene calls are TRBV21-1 and TRBJ1-5; the table names TRBD1, a call not compared with the DNA. TRBV21-1 is recorded as a pseudogene. This CDR3 comprises 15 residues. The CDR3 coding sequence is TGTGCCAGCAGGTACCGGACAGGGGGCTTGAAGCCCCAGCATTTT. This translates into CASRYRTGGLKPQHF.

This sequence joins TRBV6-5 and TRBJ2-3, with 10 bases fitting TRBD2. V shed 6 bases and J 5 bases; nucleotides not matched to a gene: 5. From germline, CDR1 is MNHEY and CDR2 SVGAGI. The CDR3 extends over 14 amino acids. CDR3 protein: CASRLAGVRDTQYF. The CDR3 DNA follows: TGTGCCAGCAGGCTAGCGGGAGTTAGAGATACGCAGTATTTT.

This chain uses TRBV27 with TRBJ2-6; D is unresolved. From germline, CDR1 is MNHEY and CDR2 SMNVEV (reference sequence). Deletions cut 5 bases from V and 0 bases from J, with 8 bases between. The CDR3 extends over 15 amino acids. CDR3 DNA sequence: TGTGCCAGCAGTCATCCTAGCTCTGGGGCCAACGTCCTGACTTTC. It encodes CASSHPSSGANVLTF.

Comment on this clone: A far larger clone differs by one base, so this is likely a read error. The chain has TRBV7-9 and TRBJ2-7, with D unclear. Germline V gene lookup returns CDR1 SEHNR and CDR2 FQNEAQ (reference sequence). The CDR3 runs 14 residues. V lost 1 base and J lost 2, with 9 bases in between. The CDR3, as DNA: TGTGCCAGCAGCTTAGTGGGCGGCCCCTACGAGCAGTACTTC. Its protein product is CASSLVGGPYEQYF.

This chain uses TRBV11-2 with TRBJ2-7; 12 bases line up with TRBD2. The CDR3 extends over 17 amino acids. V shed 5 bases, J shed 4 bases, and the junction held 12 bases outside the gene matches. CDR1 is SGHAT, CDR2 FQNNGV, per germline. As DNA, the CDR3 is TGTGCCAGCAGCACCAGGACTAGCGGGATTCGAAAATACGAGCAGTACTTC. Protein product: CASSTRTSGIRKYEQYF.

This sequence joins TRBV27 and TRBJ1-4, with a tentative D call TRBD1 (5 bases). Germline V gene sequence: CDR1 MNHEY, CDR2 SMNVEV (reference sequence). CDR3 length: 14 amino acids. Trimming took off 6 bases at V and 10 bases at J, with 18 bases between the two ends. The CDR3, as DNA: TGTGCCAGCAGCCCTTTTGAACAGGCGCGAAAACTGTTTTTT. Its translation is CASSPFEQARKLFF.

The chain links TRBV4-2 to TRBJ1-2; the match to TRBD1 covers 7 bases. V was clipped by 5 bases and J by 4 bases; unmatched bases: 10. Looked up from germline, CDR1 is LGHNA and CDR2 is YNFKEQ. This CDR3 comprises 15 residues. The CDR3 loop reads CASSEQGRSAYGYTF. Here the CDR3 DNA reads TGTGCCAGCAGCGAACAGGGGAGGTCTGCCTATGGCTACACCTTC.

J is TRBJ2-2 and V is TRBV7-9, with 7 bases lining up with TRBD2. In germline, CDR1 is SEHNR, CDR2 FQNEAQ (reference sequence). The CDR3 runs to 17 residues. After removal of 5 bases from V and 4 bases from J, the junction contained 13 bases not matched to a gene. CDR3 in amino acids: CASSRRRDSGRTGELFF. The CDR3 nucleotides read TGTGCCAGCAGCCGAAGAAGGGATAGCGGGCGCACCGGGGAGCTGTTTTTT.